The present TCR beta chain was sequenced within a study of shared clonotypes between healthy human individuals. The assay was immunoSEQ multiplex PCR, and TCRdb's table has in-frame clones only and misses some. This sample has over 2 million clones, with about 95% found just once. This CDR3 is 14 amino acids long. V trimming: 3 bases; J trimming: 6 bases; junction bases outside the gene matches: 4. CDR1 and CDR2 from the germline V gene are SEHNR and FQNEAQ (reference sequence). The naive CD8 population came from CD45RO-negative cells selected for CCR7, without terminally differentiated effector memory CD45RA+ cells.

Source material: naive CD8+ T cells sorted from blood. The TCR was taken from a man aged 18 to 30 in good health. The chain has TRBV7-9 and TRBJ2-3; 9 nucleotides match TRBD1. CDR3 loop: CASSFDRGEDTQYF. DNA of the CDR3: TGTGCCAGCAGCTTCGACAGGGGGGAGGATACGCAGTATTTT.